The 3 T cell receptor beta chains presented below share a single source sample, sequenced in a study of neurological immune-mediated disorders (dated 2019 in TCRdb). Library construction relied on 5' RACE. Sequencing used an Illumina HiSeq 2500. The raw public reads went through TCRdb reprocessing: fastp at Q25, MiXCR clone calling, in-frame beta chains kept. Each CDR3 protein gets just one entry, which takes the most common genes and DNA from the rows behind it. The sample table contains about 35,000 distinct CDR3 sequences; only one count was recorded for 3.5% to 4% of them. Of the sample, approximately 2.2% is held by the ten largest clones. The source material was PBMCs. The receptors come from a man aged 25 to 45 with multiple sclerosis.

This clonotype was counted at least ten times. V usage is TRBV24-1 and J usage is TRBJ2-1; D gene uncertain. Trimming removed 3 bases from V and 0 bases from J, with 8 bases in between. Per the germline V gene, CDR1 is KGHDR and CDR2 is SFDVKD. The CDR3 loop spans 15 amino acids. The CDR3 spells CATSDGLYSYNEQFF. Here the CDR3 DNA reads TGTGCCACCAGTGATGGCTTATACTCCTACAATGAGCAGTTCTTC.

The J gene is TRBJ1-1, the V gene TRBV7-2, with D uncertain. This CDR3 contains 13 residues. Germline CDR1 reads SGHTA; CDR2 reads FQGNSA. Trimming took off 1 base at V and 4 bases at J, with 7 bases between the two ends. Here the CDR3 DNA reads TGTGCCAGCAGCTTAGACCGGGGCACTGAAGCTTTCTTT. This gives the protein CASSLDRGTEAFF.

This clonotype was detected many times. The chain links TRBV7-2 to TRBJ2-7, with TRBD1 identical over 8 bases. CDR3 length: 13 amino acids. The trim removed 8 bases at V and 2 bases at J, leaving 5 bases unmatched. From germline, CDR1 is SGHTA and CDR2 FQGNSA. The CDR3 spells CASGRGQAYEQYF. DNA for the CDR3: TGTGCCAGCGGAAGGGGACAGGCCTACGAGCAGTACTTC.